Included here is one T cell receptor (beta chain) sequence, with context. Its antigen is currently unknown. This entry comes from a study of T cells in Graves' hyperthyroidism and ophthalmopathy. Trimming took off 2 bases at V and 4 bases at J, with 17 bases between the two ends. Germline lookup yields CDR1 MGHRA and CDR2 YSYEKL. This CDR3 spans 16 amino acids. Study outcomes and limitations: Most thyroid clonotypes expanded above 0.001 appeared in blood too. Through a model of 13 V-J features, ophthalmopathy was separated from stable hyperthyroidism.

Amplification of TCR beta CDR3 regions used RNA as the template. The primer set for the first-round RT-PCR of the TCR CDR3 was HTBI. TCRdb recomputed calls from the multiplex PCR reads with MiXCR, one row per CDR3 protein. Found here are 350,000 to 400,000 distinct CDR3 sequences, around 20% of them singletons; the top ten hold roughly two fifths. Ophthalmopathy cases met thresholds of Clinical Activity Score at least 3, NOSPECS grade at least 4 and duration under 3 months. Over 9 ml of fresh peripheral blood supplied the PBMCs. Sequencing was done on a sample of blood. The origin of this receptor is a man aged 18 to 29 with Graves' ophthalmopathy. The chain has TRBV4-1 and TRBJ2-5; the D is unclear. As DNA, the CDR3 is TGCGCCAGCAGCCAAAAGGGTTCGGCCGGCGGAGAGACCCAGTACTTC. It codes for CASSQKGSAGGETQYF.